This entry lists 20 T cell receptor beta chains sequenced from one sample in a study of blood T cell repertoires in COVID-19. TCRdb's copy holds only in-frame clones and misses some; the assay was immunoSEQ multiplex PCR. This table holds 65,000 to 95,000 clones, approximately 86% found once. Sequencing used peripheral blood. The receptor set was obtained from a man aged 70-80 years with acute or convalescent COVID-19.

V is TRBV12-3 or TRBV12-4 and J is TRBJ2-7; TRBD2 might be the D (6 bases). The CDR3 length is 13 residues. V was pared by 3 bases and J by 3 bases, with 9 bases between. The CDR3 loop is CASSFGRYYEQYF. For the CDR3, the DNA is TGTGCCAGCAGTTTCGGGAGATACTACGAGCAGTACTTC.

The chain links TRBV24-1 to TRBJ2-2; 7 bases align to TRBD1. The ends lost 7 bases at V and 5 bases at J; junction bases unmatched: 3. CDR1 is KGHDR, CDR2 SFDVKD, per germline. CDR3 length equals 13 residues. The CDR3 nucleotides are TGTGCCACCAGAGGGGGCTGGACCGGGGAGCTGTTTTTT. It specifies CATRGGWTGELFF.

The V and J genes are TRBV9 and TRBJ2-2; 7 nucleotides agree with TRBD1. V shed 3 bases, J shed 2 bases, and the junction held 4 bases outside the gene matches. This CDR3 has 15 amino acids. CDR1 is SGDLS and CDR2 is YYNGEE in the germline V gene. The CDR3 loop reads CASSARQGNTGELFF. CDR3 DNA: TGTGCCAGCAGCGCCCGACAGGGTAACACCGGGGAGCTGTTTTTT.

V and J are TRBV4-3 and TRBJ2-3; 16 bases agree with TRBD2. This CDR3 comprises 16 residues. Germline values: CDR1 LGHNA, CDR2 YSLEER. V shed 3 bases, J shed 4 bases, and the junction held 1 base outside the gene matches. The CDR3 spells CASSQGLAGGSDTQYF. CDR3 bases: TGCGCCAGCAGCCAGGGACTAGCGGGGGGGTCAGATACGCAGTATTTT.

The rearrangement joins TRBV9 to TRBJ2-2; 10 positions agree with TRBD2. This CDR3 comprises 17 residues. Per germline, CDR1 SGDLS and CDR2 YYNGEE. V shed 1 base, J shed 0 bases, and the junction held 3 bases outside the gene matches. For the CDR3, the DNA is TGTGCCAGCAGCGTACTAGCGGGGGCCTCGAACACCGGGGAGCTGTTTTTT. Translation gives CASSVLAGASNTGELFF.

The chain couples TRBV5-4 to TRBJ2-7; 7 bases are shared with TRBD1. Germline CDR1 SGHNT, CDR2 YYREEE (reference sequence). This CDR3 has 13 residues. With 4 bases clipped from V and 2 bases from J, the junction kept 3 bases outside the gene matches. CDR3 residues: CASSMTGTYEQYF. CDR3 bases: TGTGCCAGCAGCATGACAGGGACCTACGAGCAGTACTTC.

The chain has TRBV7-8 and TRBJ2-1; 8 bases map to TRBD2. This CDR3 region has 17 residues. Germline V gene data show CDR1 as SGHVS and CDR2 as FQNEAQ. V lost 1 base, J lost 10 bases, and 15 bases stayed unmatched. The CDR3 loop is CASSLGSGGLLSGEQFF. The CDR3 DNA follows: TGTGCCAGCAGCTTAGGGAGCGGGGGCCTCCTAAGCGGGGAGCAGTTCTTC.

The chain links TRBV5-5 to TRBJ2-7; no reliable D call. CDR3 length: 14 amino acids. Trimming took off 0 bases at V and 2 bases at J, with 9 bases between the two ends. The germline gives CDR1 SGHKS, CDR2 YYEKEE (reference sequence). The CDR3 DNA reads as TGTGCCAGCAGCTTGGGCCTAGGAACCTACGAGCAGTACTTC. Amino acid sequence: CASSLGLGTYEQYF. Together with reference TRBV5-5 and TRBJ2-7, the CDR3 gives the full variable domain: DAGVTQSPTHLIKTRGQQVTLRCSPISGHKSVSWYQQVLGQGPQFIFQYYEKEERGRGNFPDRFSARQFPNYSSELNVNALLLGDSALYLCASSLGLGTYEQYFGPGTRLTVT.

The rearrangement joins TRBV29-1 to TRBJ2-1; possibly TRBD2 for D (6 bases). V was cut by 4 bases and J by 10 bases, with 17 bases left in between. Germline V gene lookup returns CDR1 SQVTM and CDR2 ANQGSEA. The CDR3 runs 13 residues. Here the CDR3 DNA reads TGCAGCGTTGTGGCTAGCGCAGGAAGGGAGCAGTTCTTC. Encoded protein: CSVVASAGREQFF.

This chain links TRBV3-1 (or the pseudogene TRBV3-2) with TRBJ2-7, with D maybe TRBD2 (5 bases). Germline CDR1 reads LGHDT; CDR2 reads YNNKEL (reference sequence). The V and J ends lost 5 bases and 3 bases respectively, with 17 bases between them. The CDR3 sequence is 15 residues long. CDR3 residues: CASSKAHGVLYEQYF. Here the CDR3 DNA reads TGTGCCAGCAGCAAGGCCCACGGGGTGCTCTACGAGCAGTACTTC.

The chain recombines TRBV27 with TRBJ2-5, with D maybe TRBD2 (6 bases). Germline V CDR1 and CDR2: MNHEY, SMNVEV (reference sequence). CDR3 length equals 15 residues. V shed 4 bases and J shed 7 bases, with 19 bases lying between them. The CDR3 spells CASSSTGLLGGTQYF. The CDR3 coding sequence is TGTGCCAGCAGTTCAACCGGACTACTCGGTGGGACCCAGTACTTC.

This sequence joins TRBV5-1 and TRBJ2-3; the D gene is possibly TRBD1 (7 bases). Trimming removed 1 base from V and 0 bases from J, with 12 bases in between. CDR1 and CDR2 (germline): SGHRS, YFSETQ. This CDR3 comprises 16 residues. The CDR3 region has the DNA TGCGCCAGCAGCTTGCAGGGGGGCCTGAGCACAGATACGCAGTATTTT. Encoded protein: CASSLQGGLSTDTQYF.

The chain is built from TRBV27 and TRBJ2-3; D possibly corresponds to TRBD2 (5 bases). Germline V lookup: CDR1 MNHEY, CDR2 SMNVEV (reference sequence). The CDR3 is 15 residues long. V was pared by 7 bases and J by 3 bases, with 17 bases between. CDR3 sequence: CASTPRRTGTDTQYF. For the CDR3, the DNA is TGTGCCAGCACCCCCCGGAGGACGGGTACAGATACGCAGTATTTT.

The gene calls are TRBV3-1 (or the pseudogene TRBV3-2) and TRBJ1-5, with 11 bases fitting TRBD1. The CDR3 runs 18 residues. CDR1 LGHDT and CDR2 YNNKEL come from the germline V gene (reference sequence). With V trimmed by 0 bases and J by 4 bases, 8 bases remained unmatched. The CDR3 loop is CASSQDNPGTGGNQPQHF. CDR3 nucleotides: TGTGCCAGCAGCCAAGATAACCCCGGGACAGGGGGAAATCAGCCCCAGCATTTT.

This rearrangement joins TRBV15 to TRBJ2-2, with D perhaps TRBD2 (5 bases). The CDR3 is made up of 15 amino acids. CDR1 is LNHNV, CDR2 YYDKDF, per germline (reference sequence). Trimming shortened V by 1 base and J by 0 bases, and 6 bases separated the two germline ends. The CDR3 is CATSRGGSNTGELFF. The CDR3 nucleotides are TGTGCCACCAGCAGAGGAGGGTCGAACACCGGGGAGCTGTTTTTT.

The rearrangement uses TRBV5-1 and TRBJ2-7; TRBD1 aligns across 8 bases. This CDR3 contains 16 residues. Germline CDR1 SGHRS, CDR2 YFSETQ. V shed 3 bases and J 2 bases; nucleotides not matched to a gene: 10. Here the CDR3 reads CASSSNTGGIAYEQYF. The CDR3 nucleotides read TGCGCCAGCAGCTCAAACACAGGGGGTATAGCCTACGAGCAGTACTTC.

The chain combines TRBV9 with TRBJ2-1; D unresolved. Trimming pared 3 bases from V and 7 bases from J, leaving 8 bases between. This CDR3 is built from 12 residues. Germline V lookup: CDR1 SGDLS, CDR2 YYNGEE. The CDR3 sequence: CASSERWNEQFF. Written as DNA, the CDR3 is TGTGCCAGCAGCGAGCGATGGAATGAGCAGTTCTTC.

This sequence joins TRBV12-3 or TRBV12-4 and TRBJ2-7; no clear D gene. The CDR3 has 12 residues. With 1 base removed from V and 4 bases from J, the gap between germline ends came to 5 bases. The CDR3 here is CASSLGLYEQYF. The CDR3 DNA sequence: TGTGCCAGCAGTTTAGGGCTTTACGAGCAGTACTTC.

J is TRBJ2-2 and V is TRBV5-5, with D possibly TRBD1 on 5 matching bases. Germline V gene lookup returns CDR1 SGHKS and CDR2 YYEKEE (reference sequence). This CDR3 comprises 13 residues. The V end was cut by 4 bases, the J end by 4 bases, with 8 bases between. This chain's CDR3 is CASSAGFTGELFF. CDR3 nucleotides: TGTGCCAGCAGCGCAGGGTTCACCGGGGAGCTGTTTTTT. Full variable domain (missing parts from reference TRBV5-5 and TRBJ2-2): DAGVTQSPTHLIKTRGQQVTLRCSPISGHKSVSWYQQVLGQGPQFIFQYYEKEERGRGNFPDRFSARQFPNYSSELNVNALLLGDSALYLCASSAGFTGELFFGEGSRLTVL.

This clone was counted between two and nine times. V is TRBV19 and J is TRBJ2-7; D uncertain. Germline loops: CDR1 LNHDA, CDR2 SQIVND (reference sequence). There are 11 residues in the CDR3. Trimming took 5 bases from V and 3 from J, leaving 5 bases between them. CDR3: CASSGGYEQYF. DNA of the CDR3: TGTGCCAGTAGTGGCGGCTACGAGCAGTACTTC.